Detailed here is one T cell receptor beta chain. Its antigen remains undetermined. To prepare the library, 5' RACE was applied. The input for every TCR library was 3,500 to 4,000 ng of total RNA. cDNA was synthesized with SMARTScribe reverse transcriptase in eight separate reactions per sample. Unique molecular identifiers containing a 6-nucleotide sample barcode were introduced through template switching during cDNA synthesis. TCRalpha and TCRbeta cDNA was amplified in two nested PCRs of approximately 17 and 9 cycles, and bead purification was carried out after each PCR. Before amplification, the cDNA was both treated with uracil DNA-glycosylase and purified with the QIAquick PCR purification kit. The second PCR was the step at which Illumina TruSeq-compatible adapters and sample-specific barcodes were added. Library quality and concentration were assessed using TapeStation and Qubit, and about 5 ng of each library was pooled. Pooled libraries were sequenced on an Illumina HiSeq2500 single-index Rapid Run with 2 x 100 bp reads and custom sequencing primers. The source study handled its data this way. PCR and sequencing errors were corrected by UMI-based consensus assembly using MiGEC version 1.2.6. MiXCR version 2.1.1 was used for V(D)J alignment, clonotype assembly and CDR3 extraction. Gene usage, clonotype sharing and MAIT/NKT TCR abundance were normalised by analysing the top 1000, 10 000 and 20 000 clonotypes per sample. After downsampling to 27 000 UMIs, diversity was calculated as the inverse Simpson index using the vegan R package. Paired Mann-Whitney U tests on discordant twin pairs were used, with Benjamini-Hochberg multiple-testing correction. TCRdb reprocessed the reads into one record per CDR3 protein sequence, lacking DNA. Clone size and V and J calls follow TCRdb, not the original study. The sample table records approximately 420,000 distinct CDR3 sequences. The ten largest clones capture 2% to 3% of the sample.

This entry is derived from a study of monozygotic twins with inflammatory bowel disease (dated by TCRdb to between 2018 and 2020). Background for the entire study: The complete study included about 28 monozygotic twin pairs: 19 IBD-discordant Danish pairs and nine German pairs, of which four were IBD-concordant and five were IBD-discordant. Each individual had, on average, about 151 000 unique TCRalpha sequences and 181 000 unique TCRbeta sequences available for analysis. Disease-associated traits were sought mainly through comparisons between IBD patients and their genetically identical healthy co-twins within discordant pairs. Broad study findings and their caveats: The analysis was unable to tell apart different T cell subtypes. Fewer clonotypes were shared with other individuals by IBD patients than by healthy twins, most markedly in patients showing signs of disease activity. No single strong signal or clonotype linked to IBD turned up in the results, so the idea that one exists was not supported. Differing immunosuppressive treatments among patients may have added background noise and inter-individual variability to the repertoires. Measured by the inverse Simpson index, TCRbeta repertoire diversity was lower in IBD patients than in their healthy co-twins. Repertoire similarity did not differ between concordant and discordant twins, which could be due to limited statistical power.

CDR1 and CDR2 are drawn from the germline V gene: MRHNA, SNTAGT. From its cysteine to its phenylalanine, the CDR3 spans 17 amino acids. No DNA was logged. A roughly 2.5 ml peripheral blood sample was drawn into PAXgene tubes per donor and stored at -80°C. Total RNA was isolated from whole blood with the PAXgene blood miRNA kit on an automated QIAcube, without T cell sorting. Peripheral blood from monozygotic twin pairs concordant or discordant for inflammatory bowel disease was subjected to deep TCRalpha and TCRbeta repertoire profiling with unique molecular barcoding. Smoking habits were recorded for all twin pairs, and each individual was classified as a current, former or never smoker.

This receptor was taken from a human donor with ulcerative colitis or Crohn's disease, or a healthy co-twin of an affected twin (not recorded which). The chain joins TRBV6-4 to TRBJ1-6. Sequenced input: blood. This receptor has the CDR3 CASSDSRPGGYRSPLHF.